The 14 T cell receptor beta chains in this list originate from one sample, sequenced in a study of T cells in Graves' hyperthyroidism and ophthalmopathy. From RNA transcripts, TCR beta CDR3 regions were amplified. With the HTBI primer set, the TCR CDR3 went through a first round of RT-PCR. TCRdb passed the multiplex PCR reads through MiXCR, listing each CDR3 protein once. This sample has some 580,000 distinct CDR3 sequences, with around 15% found just once. Sequenced input: blood. These receptors all come from a woman aged 35 to 49 with Graves' ophthalmopathy.

Note on this clonotype: This may be a read error, as it is one base from a much larger clone. This sequence joins TRBV5-1 and TRBJ2-1, with D perhaps matching TRBD1 (6 bases). CDR3 length: 17 amino acids. Germline V CDR1 and CDR2: SGHRS, YFSETQ. The V gene lost 4 bases and the J gene lost 1 base, with 18 bases spanning the gap. The CDR3 nucleotides read TGCGCCAGCAGCCGCAGCATGACACAGGGATCCTACAATGAGCAGTTCTTC. Protein sequence: CASSRSMTQGSYNEQFF.

In its sample, this clonotype was seen a few times. The CDR3 nucleotides read TGCAGCGTTGGGGGCGAAAGCCCCTACGAGCAGTACTTC. It translates to CSVGGESPYEQYF. The rearrangement joins TRBV29-1 to TRBJ2-7, with D possibly matching TRBD1 (5 bases). The CDR3 sequence is 13 residues long. Germline V lookup: CDR1 SQVTM, CDR2 ANQGSEA. Trimming shortened V by 4 bases and J by 2 bases, and 12 bases separated the two germline ends.

In this sample, this clonotype turned up many times. This rearrangement joins TRBV12-3 or TRBV12-4 to TRBJ2-5; 8 bases align to TRBD1. The CDR3 runs to 14 residues. V lost 1 base, J lost 2 bases, and 0 bases stayed unmatched. CDR3 in amino acids: CASSLGTGQETQYF. The CDR3 region has the DNA TGTGCCAGCAGTTTAGGGACAGGGCAAGAGACCCAGTACTTC.

This clonotype was seen a handful of times. Compared with germline, one end of the junction differs, possibly owing to a read error. The V gene is TRBV3-1, the J gene TRBJ1-3, with D perhaps matching TRBD1 (5 bases). The germline V gene encodes CDR1 LGHDT and CDR2 YNNKEL (reference sequence). The CDR3 runs to 15 residues. The CDR3 protein is CAGSLDSFSGNTIYF. For the CDR3, the DNA is TGTGCCGGCAGCCTCGACAGTTTCTCTGGAAACACCATATATTTT.

This clonotype showed up many times. The rearrangement joins TRBV3-1 to TRBJ1-5; 7 bases line up with TRBD1. With V trimmed by 6 bases and J by 2 bases, 4 bases remained unmatched. This CDR3 spans 14 amino acids. Germline-derived CDR1 and CDR2 are LGHDT and YNNKEL (reference sequence). CDR3 sequence: CASRRGLGNQPQHF. For the CDR3, the DNA is TGTGCCAGCAGGAGGGGGCTTGGCAATCAGCCCCAGCATTTT.

A word on this clonotype: A much more abundant neighbour one base away suggests this may be a read error. The genes are TRBV3-1 and TRBJ1-2, with 9 nucleotides matching TRBD1. CDR1 and CDR2 (germline): LGHDT, YNNKEL (reference sequence). The CDR3 loop spans 13 amino acids. The CDR3 protein is CACSQQGADGYTF. For the CDR3, the DNA is TGTGCCTGCAGCCAACAGGGGGCGGACGGCTACACCTTC.

A remark on this clonotype: Just one base apart from a much larger clone, this may be a read error. This CDR3 is missing its conserved last phenylalanine or tryptophan, likely due to a read error. The rearrangement links TRBV7-8 to TRBJ2-1; 7 bases are a match to TRBD2. CDR1 and CDR2 (germline): SGHVS, FQNEAQ. The length of the CDR3 is 18 residues. J was trimmed by 6 bases and V by 1 base; bases with no gene match: 15. The CDR3 sequence: CASSLGVSGIRPGNEQFL. CDR3 sequence (DNA): TGTGCCAGCAGCTTAGGGGTCAGCGGGATCAGGCCAGGCAATGAGCAGTTCCTC.

Concerning this clonotype: A read error is possible here, since a much larger clone lies one base away. The chain employs TRBV5-1 and TRBJ2-1, with D maybe TRBD1 (6 bases). The CDR3 is made up of 15 amino acids. V lost 5 bases, J lost 2 bases, and 14 bases lay in between. Per germline, CDR1 SGHRS and CDR2 YFSETQ. Here the CDR3 DNA reads TGCGCCAGCAGATTGATCCAGGGGCCCTACAATGAGCAGTTCTTC. Its translation: CASRLIQGPYNEQFF.

This clonotype occurred many times. The chain combines TRBV20-1 with TRBJ1-1; D unresolved. Germline CDR1 and CDR2: DFQATT and SNEGSKA (reference sequence). V gave up 1 base and J gave up 1 base, with 10 bases separating them. This CDR3 has 14 residues. The DNA of the CDR3 is TGCAGTGCTAGAGTACCGTCGGGGAACACTGAAGCTTTCTTT. Translation gives CSARVPSGNTEAFF.

There are many counts of this clonotype. The V call is TRBV12-3 or TRBV12-4, the J call TRBJ2-1; 14 bases match TRBD2. V trimming: 6 bases; J trimming: 4 bases; junction bases outside the gene matches: 5. The CDR3 has 16 amino acids. CDR3 DNA sequence: TGTGCCAGCAGGGGGACTAGCGGGGGAGGATACAATGAGCAGTTCTTC. It codes for CASRGTSGGGYNEQFF.

The chain links TRBV7-9 to TRBJ2-1, with D tentatively TRBD1 or TRBD2 (5 bases each). V gave up 1 base and J gave up 5 bases, with 9 bases separating them. The germline gives CDR1 SEHNR, CDR2 FQNEAQ (reference sequence). This CDR3 is 14 amino acids long. The CDR3 protein is CASSLEVGDNEQFF. The CDR3 coding sequence is TGTGCCAGCAGCTTAGAGGTGGGGGACAATGAGCAGTTCTTC.

This clonotype was counted only a few times. The gene calls are TRBV28 and TRBJ2-3, with D possibly being TRBD1 or TRBD2 (5 bases each). CDR1 MDHEN and CDR2 SYDVKM come from the germline V gene. The CDR3 contains 13 residues. CDR3 in amino acids: CAAGAGPTDTQYF. CDR3 sequence (DNA): TGTGCGGCCGGGGCGGGTCCCACAGATACGCAGTATTTT.

This clonotype was picked up many times. The chain couples TRBV18 to TRBJ1-1; tentative D call: TRBD1 (6 bases). The V end lost 2 bases, the J end lost 7 bases, and 11 bases lay between the germline ends. The CDR3 consists of 13 residues. Germline CDR1 is KGHSH and CDR2 is LQKENI. The CDR3 nucleotides are TGTGCCAGCTCACCAGACAGGAGGGTTGAAGCTTTCTTT. It translates to CASSPDRRVEAFF.

This clonotype has a count of ten or more. This chain connects TRBV6-2 or TRBV6-3 to TRBJ2-6, with D possibly being TRBD2 (6 bases). The V end was cut by 6 bases, the J end by 3 bases, with 9 bases between. The CDR3 runs to 14 residues. CDR1 and CDR2 from the germline V gene are MNHEY and SVGEGT. The CDR3 reads CASSPGGGANVLTF. CDR3 DNA: TGTGCCAGCAGCCCCGGGGGTGGGGCCAACGTCCTGACTTTC.